Each of the 4 T cell receptor beta chains below was sequenced from the same sample in a study of T cell responses to AZD1222 COVID-19 vaccine (dated by TCRdb to the early 2020s). The time point label on this specimen signifies: about 28 days (+/-7) after the second vaccine dose. The library was made by the immunoSEQ multiplex PCR assay. This immuneACCESS table, as held by TCRdb, lists in-frame sequences with V and J called but not all clones. Of the missing ones, under half trace to an unresolved V gene in checked studies; the others have no known cause. This sample has over 75,000 clones in its table, and around 88% of those were observed once. Roughly 11% of the sample rests with the top ten. The material sequenced was peripheral blood, taken 28 days after the second AZD1222 dose. The receptors shown here come from an adult who received the AZD1222 COVID-19 vaccine.

The chain joins TRBV6-5 to TRBJ2-2; 8 bases are a match to TRBD2. V lost 4 bases and J lost 3; bases outside the gene matches: 7. Germline CDR1 is MNHEY and CDR2 is SVGAGI. This CDR3 region has 16 residues. The DNA of the CDR3 is TGTGCCAGCAGTTCACAGGGACTAGTTGACACCGGGGAGCTGTTTTTT. Its translation is CASSSQGLVDTGELFF.

In its sample, this clone was seen once. This chain joins TRBV7-8 and TRBJ2-7, with D possibly being TRBD1 (5 bases). Germline loops: CDR1 SGHVS, CDR2 FQNEAQ. CDR3 length: 17 amino acids. Trimming removed 5 bases at V and 1 base at J, with 21 bases between. Here the CDR3 DNA reads TGTGCCAGCAGCGGGGCCAGCAGACGATACTTTTCCTACGAGCAGTACTTC. It translates to CASSGASRRYFSYEQYF.

The genes are TRBV5-4 and TRBJ2-7; TRBD2 matches at 10 bases. V gave up 2 bases and J gave up 0 bases; unmatched junction bases: 2. The V gene's germline CDR1 is SGHNT and CDR2 YYREEE (reference sequence). This CDR3 is built from 15 residues. The CDR3 DNA reads as TGTGCCAGCAGCTTCTGGACTAGCGGCTCCTACGAGCAGTACTTC. Its translation: CASSFWTSGSYEQYF. Full variable domain (outside the CDR3, taken from reference TRBV5-4 and TRBJ2-7): ETGVTQSPTHLIKTRGQQVTLRCSSQSGHNTVSWYQQALGQGPQFIFQYYREEENGRGNFPPRFSGLQFPNYSSELNVNALELDDSALYLCASSFWTSGSYEQYFGPGTRLTVT.

The gene calls are TRBV10-3 and TRBJ1-5; no clear D. CDR1 ENHRY and CDR2 SYGVKD come from the germline V gene. The CDR3 is made up of 15 amino acids. V gave up 3 bases and J gave up 1 base, with 10 bases separating them. The CDR3 DNA reads TGTGCCATCAGTGACACCGGCAAGAGCAATCAGCCCCAGCATTTT. Protein sequence: CAISDTGKSNQPQHF.